This entry features one TCR beta chain sequence. The V and J ends lost 0 bases and 2 bases respectively, with 10 bases between them. From germline, CDR1 is SGHTA and CDR2 FQGTGA. The CDR3 contains 16 residues. Original data processing: Researchers report that nucleated cell counts were estimated from reference gene primer amplification. Repertoires were generated with immunoSEQ multiplex PCR, while TCRdb's copy carries only in-frame clones and drops some. V, J and clone size are those of that table, while D and trimming were read from the DNA. Of 110,000 or so clones detected, about 87% appear once; the ten largest clones hold roughly 4.4%. These data are taken from a study of blood T cell repertoires in COVID-19. About the study: Researchers got acute and convalescent COVID-19 samples from the United States, Italy and Spain. From T cells, B-cell-depleted T cells, or PBMCs came the material, which was cDNA or gDNA.

The chain combines TRBV7-3 with TRBJ2-2; D may be TRBD1 (5 bases). The source of this sequence is a woman aged 45-65 years with acute or convalescent COVID-19. Specimen: peripheral blood. CDR3 amino acids: CASSLTTGSNTGELFF. The CDR3 nucleotides read TGTGCCAGCAGCTTAACTACAGGATCCAACACCGGGGAGCTGTTTTTT.